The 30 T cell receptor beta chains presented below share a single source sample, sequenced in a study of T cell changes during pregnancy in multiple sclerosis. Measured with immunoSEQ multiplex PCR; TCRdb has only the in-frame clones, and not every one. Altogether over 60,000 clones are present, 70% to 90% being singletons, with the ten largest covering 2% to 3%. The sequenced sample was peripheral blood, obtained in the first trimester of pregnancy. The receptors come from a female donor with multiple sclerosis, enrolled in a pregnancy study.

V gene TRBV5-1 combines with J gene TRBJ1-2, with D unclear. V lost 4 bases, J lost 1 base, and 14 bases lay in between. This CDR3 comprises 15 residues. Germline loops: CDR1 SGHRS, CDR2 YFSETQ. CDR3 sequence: CASSRGENYNYGYTF. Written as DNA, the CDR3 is TGCGCCAGCAGCCGGGGAGAGAATTATAACTATGGCTACACCTTC.

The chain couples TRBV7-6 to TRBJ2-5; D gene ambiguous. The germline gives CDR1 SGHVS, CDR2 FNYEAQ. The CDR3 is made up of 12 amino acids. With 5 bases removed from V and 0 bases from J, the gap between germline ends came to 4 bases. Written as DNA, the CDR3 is TGTGCCAGCAGCCCTGACCAAGAGACCCAGTACTTC. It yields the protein CASSPDQETQYF.

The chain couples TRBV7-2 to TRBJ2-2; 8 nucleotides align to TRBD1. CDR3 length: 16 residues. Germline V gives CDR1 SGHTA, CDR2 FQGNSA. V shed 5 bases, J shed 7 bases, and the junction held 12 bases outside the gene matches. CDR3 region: CASSPSPGTGHGELFF. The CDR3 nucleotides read TGTGCCAGCAGCCCATCGCCCGGGACAGGTCACGGGGAGCTGTTTTTT.

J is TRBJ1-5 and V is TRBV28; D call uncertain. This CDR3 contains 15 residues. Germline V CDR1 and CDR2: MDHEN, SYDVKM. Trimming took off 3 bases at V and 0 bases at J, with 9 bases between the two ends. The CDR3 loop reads CASSFYIRSNQPQHF. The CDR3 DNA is TGTGCCAGCAGTTTTTACATCCGTAGCAATCAGCCCCAGCATTTT.

The DNA for the CDR3 is TGTGCCAGTAGTCGGACTAGCGGGAGGGCAGGCATTCAGTACTTC. As protein: CASSRTSGRAGIQYF. The chain couples TRBV19 to TRBJ2-4, with 15 bases that match TRBD2. This CDR3 has 15 residues. Germline V gene data show CDR1 as LNHDA and CDR2 as SQIVND (reference sequence). Trimming took 5 bases from V and 9 from J; bases not matched to a gene: 5.

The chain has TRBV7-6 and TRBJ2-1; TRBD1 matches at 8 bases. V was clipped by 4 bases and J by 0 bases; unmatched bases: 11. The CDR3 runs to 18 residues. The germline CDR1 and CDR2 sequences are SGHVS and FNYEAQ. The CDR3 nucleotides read TGTGCCAGCAGCTCAGGCATCCCAGGGGGCCTCTCCTACAATGAGCAGTTCTTC. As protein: CASSSGIPGGLSYNEQFF.

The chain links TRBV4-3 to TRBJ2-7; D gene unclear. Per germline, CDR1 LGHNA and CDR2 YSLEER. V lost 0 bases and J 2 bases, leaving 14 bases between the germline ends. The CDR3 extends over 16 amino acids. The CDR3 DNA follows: TGCGCCAGCAGCCAAGATTATACACATCCGACCTACGAGCAGTACTTC. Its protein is CASSQDYTHPTYEQYF.

The DNA for the CDR3 is TGTGCCAGCAGCTGGGGACAGGGAGGGTATGGCTACACCTTC. Translated, it gives CASSWGQGGYGYTF. This chain joins TRBV7-3 and TRBJ1-2, with 9 bases matching TRBD1. Looked up from germline, CDR1 is SGHTA and CDR2 is FQGTGA. Trimming at V came to 4 bases and at J to 5 bases, leaving 5 bases not matched to a gene. CDR3 length equals 14 residues.

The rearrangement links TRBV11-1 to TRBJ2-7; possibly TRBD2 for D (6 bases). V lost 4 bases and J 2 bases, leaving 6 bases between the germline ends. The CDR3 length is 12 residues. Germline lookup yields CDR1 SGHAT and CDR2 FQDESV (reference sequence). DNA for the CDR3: TGTGCCAGCAGCTCGGGAGCCTACGAGCAGTACTTC. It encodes CASSSGAYEQYF. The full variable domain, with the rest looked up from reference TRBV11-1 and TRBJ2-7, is EAEVAQSPRYKITEKSQAVAFWCDPISGHATLYWYRQILGQGPELLVQFQDESVVDDSQLPKDRFSAERLKGVDSTLKIQPAELGDSAMYLCASSSGAYEQYFGPGTRLTVT.

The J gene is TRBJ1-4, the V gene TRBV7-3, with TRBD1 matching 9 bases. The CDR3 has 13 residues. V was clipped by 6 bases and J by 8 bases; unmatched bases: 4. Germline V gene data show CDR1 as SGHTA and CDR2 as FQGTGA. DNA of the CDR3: TGTGCCAGCAGACCTGGACAGGGGGAAAAACTGTTTTTT. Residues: CASRPGQGEKLFF.

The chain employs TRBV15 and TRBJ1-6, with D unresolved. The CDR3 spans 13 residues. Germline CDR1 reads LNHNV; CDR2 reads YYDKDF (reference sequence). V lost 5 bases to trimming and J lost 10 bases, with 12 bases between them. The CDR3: CATSGRVDSPLHF. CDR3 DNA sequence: TGTGCCACCAGCGGCCGGGTCGACTCACCCCTCCACTTT.

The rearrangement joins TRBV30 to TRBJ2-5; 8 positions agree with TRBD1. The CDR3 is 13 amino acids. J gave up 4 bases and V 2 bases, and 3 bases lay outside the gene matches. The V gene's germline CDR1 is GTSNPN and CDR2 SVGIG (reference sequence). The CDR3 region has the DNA TGTGCCTGGAGTAGAACAGGGGGAGAGACCCAGTACTTC. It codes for CAWSRTGGETQYF.

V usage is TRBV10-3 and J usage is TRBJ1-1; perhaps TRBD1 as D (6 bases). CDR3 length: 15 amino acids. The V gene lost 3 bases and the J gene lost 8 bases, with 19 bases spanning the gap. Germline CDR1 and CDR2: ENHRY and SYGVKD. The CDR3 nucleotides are TGTGCCATCAGTGAAGGGTTCTTAGGGGGAGAGGAAGCTTTCTTT. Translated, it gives CAISEGFLGGEEAFF.

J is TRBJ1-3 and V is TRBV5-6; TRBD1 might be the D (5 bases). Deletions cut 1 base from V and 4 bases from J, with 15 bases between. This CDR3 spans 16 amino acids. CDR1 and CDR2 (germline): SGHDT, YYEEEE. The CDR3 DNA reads TGTGCCAGCAGCTTGTACGGGGGAATTACCGGAAACACCATATATTTT. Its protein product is CASSLYGGITGNTIYF.

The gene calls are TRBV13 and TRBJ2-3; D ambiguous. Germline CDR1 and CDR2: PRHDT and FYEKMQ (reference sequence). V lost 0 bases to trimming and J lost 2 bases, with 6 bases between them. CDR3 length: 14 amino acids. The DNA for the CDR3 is TGTGCCAGCAGCTTAGGGGCAGACACAGATACGCAGTATTTT. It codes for CASSLGADTDTQYF.

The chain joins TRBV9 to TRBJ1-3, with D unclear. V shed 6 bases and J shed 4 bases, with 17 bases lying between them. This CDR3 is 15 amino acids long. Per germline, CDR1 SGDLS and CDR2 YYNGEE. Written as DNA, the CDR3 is TGTGCCAGCAACGGAGGTCAGTCGTACGGAAACACCATATATTTT. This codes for CASNGGQSYGNTIYF.

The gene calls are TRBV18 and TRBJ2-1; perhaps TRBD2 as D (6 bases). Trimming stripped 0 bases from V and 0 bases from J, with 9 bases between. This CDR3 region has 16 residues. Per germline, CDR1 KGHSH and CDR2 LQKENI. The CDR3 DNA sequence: TGTGCCAGCTCACCACCTCTCGGGAGCTCCTACAATGAGCAGTTCTTC. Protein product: CASSPPLGSSYNEQFF.

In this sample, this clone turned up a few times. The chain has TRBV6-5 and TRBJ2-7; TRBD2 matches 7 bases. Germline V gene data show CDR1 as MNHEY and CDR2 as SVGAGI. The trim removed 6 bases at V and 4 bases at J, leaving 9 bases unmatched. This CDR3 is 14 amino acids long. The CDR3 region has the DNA TGTGCCAGCAGCCGGACTAGTTGGGTATACGAGCAGTACTTC. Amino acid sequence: CASSRTSWVYEQYF.

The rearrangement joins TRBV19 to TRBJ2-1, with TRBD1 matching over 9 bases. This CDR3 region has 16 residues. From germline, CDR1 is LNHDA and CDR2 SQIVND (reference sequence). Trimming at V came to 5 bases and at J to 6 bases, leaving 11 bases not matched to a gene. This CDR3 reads CASSSFYGDRANEQFF. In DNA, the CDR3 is TGTGCCAGTAGTTCATTTTACGGGGACAGGGCCAATGAGCAGTTCTTC.

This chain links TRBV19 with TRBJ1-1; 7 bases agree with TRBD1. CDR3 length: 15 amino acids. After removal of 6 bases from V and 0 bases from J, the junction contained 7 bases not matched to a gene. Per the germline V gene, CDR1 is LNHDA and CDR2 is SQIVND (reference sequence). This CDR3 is CASSRTGALNTEAFF. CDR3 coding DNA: TGTGCCAGTAGCCGAACAGGGGCCCTGAACACTGAAGCTTTCTTT.

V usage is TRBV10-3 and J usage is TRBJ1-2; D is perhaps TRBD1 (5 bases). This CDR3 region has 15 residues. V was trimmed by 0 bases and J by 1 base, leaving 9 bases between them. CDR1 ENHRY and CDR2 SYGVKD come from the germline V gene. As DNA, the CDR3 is TGTGCCATCAGTGAGTCGGGGGGAGGTAACTATGGCTACACCTTC. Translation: CAISESGGGNYGYTF.

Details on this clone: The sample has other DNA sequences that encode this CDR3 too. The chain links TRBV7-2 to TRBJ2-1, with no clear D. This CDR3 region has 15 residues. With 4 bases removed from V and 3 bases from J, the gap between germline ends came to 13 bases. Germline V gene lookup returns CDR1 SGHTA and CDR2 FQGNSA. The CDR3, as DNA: TGTGCCAGCAGCTCCGCAGGTTTGAACTACAATGAGCAGTTCTTC. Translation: CASSSAGLNYNEQFF.

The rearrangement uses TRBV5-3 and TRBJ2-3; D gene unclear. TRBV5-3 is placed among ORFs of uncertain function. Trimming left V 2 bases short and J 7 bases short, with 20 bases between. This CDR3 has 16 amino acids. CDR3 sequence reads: CARSFLTFLTEHTQYF. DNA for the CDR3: TGTGCCAGAAGCTTTCTTACGTTTCTAACTGAGCATACGCAGTATTTT.

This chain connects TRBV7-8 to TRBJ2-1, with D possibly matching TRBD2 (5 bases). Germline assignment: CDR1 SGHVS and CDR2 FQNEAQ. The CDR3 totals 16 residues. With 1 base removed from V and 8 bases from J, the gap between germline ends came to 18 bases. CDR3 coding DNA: TGTGCCAGCAGCTTAGGCTCACTAGTCCGAGAAGATGAGCAGTTCTTC. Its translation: CASSLGSLVREDEQFF.

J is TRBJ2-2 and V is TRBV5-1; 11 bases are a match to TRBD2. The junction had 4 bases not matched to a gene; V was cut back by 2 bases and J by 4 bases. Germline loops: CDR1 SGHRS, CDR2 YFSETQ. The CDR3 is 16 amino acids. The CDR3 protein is CASSFGTSGFTGELFF. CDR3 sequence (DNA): TGCGCCAGCAGCTTCGGGACTAGCGGTTTCACCGGGGAGCTGTTTTTT.

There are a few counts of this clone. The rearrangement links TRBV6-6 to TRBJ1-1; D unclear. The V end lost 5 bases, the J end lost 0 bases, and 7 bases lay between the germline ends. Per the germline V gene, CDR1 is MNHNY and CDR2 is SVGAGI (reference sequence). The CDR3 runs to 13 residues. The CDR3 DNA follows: TGTGCCAGCAGTACACAGATGAACACTGAAGCTTTCTTT. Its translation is CASSTQMNTEAFF.

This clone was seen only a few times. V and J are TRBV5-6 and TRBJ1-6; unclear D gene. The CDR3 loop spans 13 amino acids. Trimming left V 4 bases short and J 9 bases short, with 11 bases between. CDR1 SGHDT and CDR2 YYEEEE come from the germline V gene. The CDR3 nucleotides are TGTGCCAGCAGCGCCTACGGGAGTTCACCCCTCCACTTT. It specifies CASSAYGSSPLHF.

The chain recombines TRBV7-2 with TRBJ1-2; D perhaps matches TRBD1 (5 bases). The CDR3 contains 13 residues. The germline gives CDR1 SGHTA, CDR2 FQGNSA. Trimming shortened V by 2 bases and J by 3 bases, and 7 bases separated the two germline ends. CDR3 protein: CASSLTTDYGYTF. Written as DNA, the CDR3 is TGTGCCAGCAGCTTAACGACAGACTATGGCTACACCTTC.

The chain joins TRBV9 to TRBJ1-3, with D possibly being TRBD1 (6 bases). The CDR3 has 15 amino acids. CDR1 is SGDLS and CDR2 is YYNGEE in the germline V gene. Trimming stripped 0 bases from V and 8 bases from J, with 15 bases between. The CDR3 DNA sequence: TGTGCCAGCAGCGTAGCTATAGGGGGATTGGACACCATATATTTT. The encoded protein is CASSVAIGGLDTIYF.

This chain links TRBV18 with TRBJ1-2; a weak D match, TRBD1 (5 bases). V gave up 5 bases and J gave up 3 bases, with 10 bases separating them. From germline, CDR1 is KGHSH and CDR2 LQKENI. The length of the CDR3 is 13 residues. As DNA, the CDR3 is TGTGCCAGCTCAGTCGACAGATACTATGGCTACACCTTC. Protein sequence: CASSVDRYYGYTF.